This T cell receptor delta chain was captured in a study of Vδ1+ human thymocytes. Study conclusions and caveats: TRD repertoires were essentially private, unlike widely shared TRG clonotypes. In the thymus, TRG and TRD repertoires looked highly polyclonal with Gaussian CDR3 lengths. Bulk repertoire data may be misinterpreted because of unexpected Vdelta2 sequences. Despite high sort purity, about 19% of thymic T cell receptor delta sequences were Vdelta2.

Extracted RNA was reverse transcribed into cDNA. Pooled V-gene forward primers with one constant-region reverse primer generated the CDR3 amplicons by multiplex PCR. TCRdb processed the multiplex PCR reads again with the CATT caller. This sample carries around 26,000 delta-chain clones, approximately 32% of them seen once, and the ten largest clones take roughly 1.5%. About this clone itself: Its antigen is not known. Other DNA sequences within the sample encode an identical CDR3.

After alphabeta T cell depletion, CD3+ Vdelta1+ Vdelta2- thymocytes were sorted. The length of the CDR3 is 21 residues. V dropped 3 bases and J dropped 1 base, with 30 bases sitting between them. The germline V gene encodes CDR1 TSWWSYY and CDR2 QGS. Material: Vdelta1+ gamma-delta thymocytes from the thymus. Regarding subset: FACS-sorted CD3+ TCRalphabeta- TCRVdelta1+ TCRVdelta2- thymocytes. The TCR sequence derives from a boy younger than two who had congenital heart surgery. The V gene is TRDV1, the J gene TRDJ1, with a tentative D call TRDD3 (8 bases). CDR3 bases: TGTGCTCTTGGGGATCCACAGGCCTTCCTGGTTACTGGGGGTCCCACCGATAAACTCATCTTT. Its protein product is CALGDPQAFLVTGGPTDKLIF.